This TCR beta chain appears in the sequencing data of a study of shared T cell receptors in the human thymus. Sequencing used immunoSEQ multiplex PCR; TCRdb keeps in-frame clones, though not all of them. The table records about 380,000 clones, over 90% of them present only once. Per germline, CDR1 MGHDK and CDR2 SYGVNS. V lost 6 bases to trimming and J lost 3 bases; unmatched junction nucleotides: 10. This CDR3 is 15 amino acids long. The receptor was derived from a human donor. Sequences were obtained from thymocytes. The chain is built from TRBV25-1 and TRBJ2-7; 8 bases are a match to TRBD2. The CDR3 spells CASSANSGKRYEQYF. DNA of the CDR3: TGTGCCAGCAGCGCCAATAGCGGGAAACGCTACGAGCAGTACTTC.